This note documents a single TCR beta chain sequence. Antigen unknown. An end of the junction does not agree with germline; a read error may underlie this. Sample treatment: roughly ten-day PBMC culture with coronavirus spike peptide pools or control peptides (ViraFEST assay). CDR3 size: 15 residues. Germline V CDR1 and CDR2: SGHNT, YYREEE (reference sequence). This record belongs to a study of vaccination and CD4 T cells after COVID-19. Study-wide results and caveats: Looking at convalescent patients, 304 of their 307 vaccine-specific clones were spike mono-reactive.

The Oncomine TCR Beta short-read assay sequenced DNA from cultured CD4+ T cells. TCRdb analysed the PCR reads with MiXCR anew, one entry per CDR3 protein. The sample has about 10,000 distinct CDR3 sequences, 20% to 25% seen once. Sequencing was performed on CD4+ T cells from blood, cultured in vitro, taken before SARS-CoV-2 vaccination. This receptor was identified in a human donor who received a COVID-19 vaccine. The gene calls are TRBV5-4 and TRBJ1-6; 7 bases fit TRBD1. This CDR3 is CASSSQTGWNLPLHF. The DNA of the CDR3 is TGTGCCAGCAGTTCTCAGACAGGGTGGAATTTACCCCTCCACTTT.